A selection of T cell receptor beta chains follows, all from one sample in a study of blood T cell repertoires in COVID-19. Produced via immunoSEQ multiplex PCR; TCRdb's table is partial and in-frame only. Among roughly 190,000 clones, about four fifths were seen once, and the ten largest hold approximately 2.9%. Source material: peripheral blood. Every receptor here comes from a man between 45 and 60 years old with active or convalescent COVID-19. Each CDR3 is given with its conserved first and last residue. The D gene is left open where the match is weak. A row's size may be missing; if present it is once, few, many or a size class.

v_gene: TRBV7-2
d_gene: TRBD1
j_gene: TRBJ2-5
abundance: -
CDR3nt: TGTGCCAGCAGCCCCGACAGGGGGCGCAGGGAGACCCAGTACTTC
CDR3aa: CASSPDRGRRETQYF

v_gene: TRBV28
d_gene: TRBD1
j_gene: TRBJ2-1
abundance: -
CDR3nt: TGTGCCAGCAGTTCACCGGGACAGTCCGCCAATGAGCAGTTCTTC
CDR3aa: CASSSPGQSANEQFF

v_gene: TRBV18
d_gene: TRBD1
j_gene: TRBJ2-1
abundance: -
CDR3nt: TGTGCCAGCTCACCAGAGCTGCAGGGGGCGGTAAATGAGCAGTTCTTC
CDR3aa: CASSPELQGAVNEQFF

v_gene: TRBV5-6
d_gene: -
j_gene: TRBJ1-5
abundance: -
CDR3nt: TGTGCCAGCAGCTTTTTTGGCGGGGGAGTCGGACAGCCCCAGCATTTT
CDR3aa: CASSFFGGGVGQPQHF

v_gene: TRBV6-5
d_gene: TRBD1
j_gene: TRBJ1-1
abundance: -
CDR3nt: TGTGCCAGCAGTCGGACAGGAAGTGGAGACACTGAAGCTTTCTTT
CDR3aa: CASSRTGSGDTEAFF

v_gene: TRBV5-4
d_gene: TRBD1
j_gene: TRBJ1-4
abundance: -
CDR3nt: TGTGCCAGCAGCTTGGAAGGACAGGGTCCGGAAAAACTGTTTTTT
CDR3aa: CASSLEGQGPEKLFF

v_gene: TRBV5-1
d_gene: TRBD1
j_gene: TRBJ1-1
abundance: -
CDR3nt: TGCGCCAGCAGCTCAGGGGGCGGGAACACTGAAGCTTTCTTT
CDR3aa: CASSSGGGNTEAFF

v_gene: TRBV18
d_gene: -
j_gene: TRBJ1-2
abundance: -
CDR3nt: TGTGCCAGCTCCCTTACGCCGGCGGTACTCGATGGCTACACCTTC
CDR3aa: CASSLTPAVLDGYTF

v_gene: TRBV19
d_gene: TRBD2
j_gene: TRBJ2-1
abundance: -
CDR3nt: TGTGCCAGTAGTATAGTTGGCGGGAGGGACAATGAGCAGTTCTTC
CDR3aa: CASSIVGGRDNEQFF

v_gene: TRBV10-1
d_gene: TRBD1
j_gene: TRBJ2-2
abundance: -
CDR3nt: TGCGCCAGCAGTGACCCGGGACAGGGGAGCGGCGGGGAGCTGTTTTTT
CDR3aa: CASSDPGQGSGGELFF

v_gene: TRBV30
d_gene: -
j_gene: TRBJ1-2
abundance: -
CDR3nt: TGTGCCTGGCAACGGGACATCGAAGGCTACACCTTC
CDR3aa: CAWQRDIEGYTF

v_gene: TRBV6-2/TRBV6-3
d_gene: TRBD2
j_gene: TRBJ2-2
abundance: -
CDR3nt: TGTGCCAGCAGTTACGTGACTAGCGGCTACACCGGGGAGCTGTTTTTT
CDR3aa: CASSYVTSGYTGELFF

v_gene: TRBV6-5
d_gene: -
j_gene: TRBJ2-2
abundance: -
CDR3nt: TGTGCCAGCAGTTACTCAACTAGCCTTACCGGGGAGCTGTTTTTT
CDR3aa: CASSYSTSLTGELFF

v_gene: TRBV30
d_gene: -
j_gene: TRBJ1-6
abundance: -
CDR3nt: TGTGCCTGGAATGAGGGATTTTCCTATAATTCACCCCTCCACTTT
CDR3aa: CAWNEGFSYNSPLHF

v_gene: TRBV5-1
d_gene: TRBD1
j_gene: TRBJ1-2
abundance: -
CDR3nt: TGCGCCAGCAGCCTGGACAGGGACTATGGCTACACCTTC
CDR3aa: CASSLDRDYGYTF

v_gene: TRBV15
d_gene: TRBD1
j_gene: TRBJ1-2
abundance: -
CDR3nt: TGTGCCACCAGCAGAGAGGGACAGGGGGCGCGTGGCTACACCTTC
CDR3aa: CATSREGQGARGYTF

v_gene: TRBV7-9
d_gene: TRBD1
j_gene: TRBJ1-2
abundance: -
CDR3nt: TGTGCCAGCAGCTCCAGAGAGGGACAGGGGGCTGACTATGGCTACACCTTC
CDR3aa: CASSSREGQGADYGYTF

v_gene: TRBV2
d_gene: -
j_gene: TRBJ2-3
abundance: -
CDR3nt: TGTGCCAGCAGTCGGCTTGGGGGACTCATTGACGCAGATACGCAGTATTTT
CDR3aa: CASSRLGGLIDADTQYF

v_gene: TRBV5-1
d_gene: -
j_gene: TRBJ2-2
abundance: -
CDR3nt: TGCGCCAGCAGGCGTTCGGGCACCGGGGAGCTGTTTTTT
CDR3aa: CASRRSGTGELFF

v_gene: TRBV24-1
d_gene: -
j_gene: TRBJ2-3
abundance: -
CDR3nt: TGTGCCACCAGTGACCGGAGGGGGACAGCATCAGATACGCAGTATTTT
CDR3aa: CATSDRRGTASDTQYF

v_gene: TRBV14
d_gene: TRBD1
j_gene: TRBJ1-1
abundance: -
CDR3nt: TGTGCCAGCAGCCGGACAGGGGGGAACACTGAAGCTTTCTTT
CDR3aa: CASSRTGGNTEAFF

v_gene: TRBV5-1
d_gene: -
j_gene: TRBJ2-1
abundance: -
CDR3nt: TGCGCCAGCAGCGTGGACATTTACAATGAGCAGTTCTTC
CDR3aa: CASSVDIYNEQFF

v_gene: TRBV5-1
d_gene: -
j_gene: TRBJ1-3
abundance: -
CDR3nt: TGCGCCAGTCACGAGGGGGTAGCTGGAAACACCATATATTTT
CDR3aa: CASHEGVAGNTIYF

v_gene: TRBV5-1
d_gene: -
j_gene: TRBJ2-3
abundance: -
CDR3nt: TGCGCCAGCAGCCCGGACACAGCGTTGGCCCAGAGAGGTACGCAGTATTTT
CDR3aa: CASSPDTALAQRGTQYF

v_gene: TRBV19
d_gene: TRBD2
j_gene: TRBJ2-3
abundance: -
CDR3nt: TGTGCCAGTCCGTTAGCGGGGGGTAGCACAGATACGCAGTATTTT
CDR3aa: CASPLAGGSTDTQYF

v_gene: TRBV30
d_gene: -
j_gene: TRBJ2-1
abundance: -
CDR3nt: TGTGCCTGGAGTCGGGCTAGCCTCTACAATGAGCAGTTCTTC
CDR3aa: CAWSRASLYNEQFF

v_gene: TRBV7-7
d_gene: -
j_gene: TRBJ2-7
abundance: -
CDR3nt: TGTGCTAGCAGCCCTAGTGTGGGACAAGTTATGCACGAGCAGTACTTC
CDR3aa: CASSPSVGQVMHEQYF

v_gene: TRBV2
d_gene: TRBD2
j_gene: TRBJ2-5
abundance: once
CDR3nt: TGTGCCAGCAGTGAAATCCCCCTTCTAGCGGGGGGGCCAGAGACCCAGTACTTC
CDR3aa: CASSEIPLLAGGPETQYF

v_gene: TRBV11-2
d_gene: -
j_gene: TRBJ2-7
abundance: -
CDR3nt: TGTGCCAGCAGCTTAGCTAGGGGCAGTCACGAGCAGTACTTC
CDR3aa: CASSLARGSHEQYF

v_gene: TRBV6-5
d_gene: TRBD1
j_gene: TRBJ1-6
abundance: few
CDR3nt: TGTGCCAGCAGCCGAGGACAGGGAAATTCACCCCTCCACTTT
CDR3aa: CASSRGQGNSPLHF

v_gene: TRBV29-1
d_gene: TRBD1
j_gene: TRBJ1-1
abundance: -
CDR3nt: TGCAGCGTTGAAGATCCCGGGACAGGCTACACTGAAGCTTTCTTT
CDR3aa: CSVEDPGTGYTEAFF

v_gene: TRBV7-2
d_gene: TRBD1
j_gene: TRBJ2-5
abundance: -
CDR3nt: TGTGCCAGCAGCTTAGGGACAGGTTCGGTGGCCCAGTACTTC
CDR3aa: CASSLGTGSVAQYF